This TCR beta chain emerged from a study of cytomegalovirus exposure and HLA in healthy donors. This CDR3 has 15 amino acids. Germline-derived CDR1 and CDR2 are SNHLY and FYNNEI. Trimming cost V 6 bases and J 2 bases, with 15 bases left between them. Amplification used 60 Vbeta primers and 13 Jbeta primers. The protocol was immunoSEQ multiplex PCR, while the TCRdb copy is restricted to in-frame clones and leaves out a portion. The table records around 250,000 clones, around 90% of them present only once. This TCR was sampled from a girl aged 2 to 10 in good health and CMV-seronegative. The sequenced sample was PBMCs. J is TRBJ2-3 and V is TRBV2; TRBD2 might be the D (5 bases). The CDR3 loop is CASSPSNLYTDTQYF. The CDR3 DNA follows: TGTGCCAGCAGCCCTAGCAACCTTTACACAGATACGCAGTATTTT. Variable domain in full (rest from reference TRBV2 and TRBJ2-3): EPEVTQTPSHQVTQMGQEVILRCVPISNHLYFYWYRQILGQKVEFLVSFYNNEISEKSEIFDDQFSVERPDGSNFTLKIRSTKLEDSAMYFCASSPSNLYTDTQYFGPGTRLTVL.